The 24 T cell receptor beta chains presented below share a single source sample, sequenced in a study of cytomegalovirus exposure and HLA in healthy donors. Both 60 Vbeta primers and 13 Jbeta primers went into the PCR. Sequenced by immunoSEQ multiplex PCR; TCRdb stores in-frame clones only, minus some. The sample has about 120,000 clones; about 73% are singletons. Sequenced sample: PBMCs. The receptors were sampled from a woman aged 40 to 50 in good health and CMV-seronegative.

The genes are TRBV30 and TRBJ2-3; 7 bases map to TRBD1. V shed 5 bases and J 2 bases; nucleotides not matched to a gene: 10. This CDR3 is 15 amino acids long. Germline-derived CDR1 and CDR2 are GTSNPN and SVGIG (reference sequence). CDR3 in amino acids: CAWGDTGTATDTQYF. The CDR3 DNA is TGTGCCTGGGGGGACACCGGGACAGCCACAGATACGCAGTATTTT.

The DNA for the CDR3 is TGTGCCAGCAGCGCGATACTAGCGGGGGGCGATGAGCAGTTCTTC. It yields the protein CASSAILAGGDEQFF. This sequence joins TRBV7-7 and TRBJ2-1, with 12 bases matching TRBD2. J was trimmed by 8 bases and V by 5 bases; bases with no gene match: 7. Germline CDR1 is SSHAT and CDR2 is FNYEAQ (reference sequence). The CDR3 contains 15 residues.

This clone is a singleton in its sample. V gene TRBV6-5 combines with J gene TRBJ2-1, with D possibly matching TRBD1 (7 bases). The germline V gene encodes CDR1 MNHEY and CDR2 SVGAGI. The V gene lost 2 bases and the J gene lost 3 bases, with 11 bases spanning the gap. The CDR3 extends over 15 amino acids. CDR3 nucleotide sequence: TGTGCCAGCAGTTACGGAGGGGGCCGCTACAATGAGCAGTTCTTC. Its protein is CASSYGGGRYNEQFF.

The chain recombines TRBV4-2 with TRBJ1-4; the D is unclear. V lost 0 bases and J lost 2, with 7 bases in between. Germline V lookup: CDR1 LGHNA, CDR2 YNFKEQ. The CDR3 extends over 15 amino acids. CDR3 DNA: TGTGCCAGCAGCCAAGAAACGGGGACTAATGAAAAACTGTTTTTT. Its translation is CASSQETGTNEKLFF.

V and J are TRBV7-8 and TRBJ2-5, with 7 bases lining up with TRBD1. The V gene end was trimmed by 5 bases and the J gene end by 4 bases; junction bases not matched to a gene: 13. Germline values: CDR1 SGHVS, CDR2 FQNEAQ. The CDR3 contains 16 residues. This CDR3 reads CASSPDRVVLRETQYF. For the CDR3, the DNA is TGTGCCAGCAGCCCAGACAGGGTGGTGTTACGAGAGACCCAGTACTTC.

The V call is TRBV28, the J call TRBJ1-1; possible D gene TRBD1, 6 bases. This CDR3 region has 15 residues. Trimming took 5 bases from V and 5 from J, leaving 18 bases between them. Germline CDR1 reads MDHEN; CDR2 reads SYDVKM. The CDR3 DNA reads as TGTGCCAGCAGTCCCTCACCACAGGGTCGAACTGAAGCTTTCTTT. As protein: CASSPSPQGRTEAFF.

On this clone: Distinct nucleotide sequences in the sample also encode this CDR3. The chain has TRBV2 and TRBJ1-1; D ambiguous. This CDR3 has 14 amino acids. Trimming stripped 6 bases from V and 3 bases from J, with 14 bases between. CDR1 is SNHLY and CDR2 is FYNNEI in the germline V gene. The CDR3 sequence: CASRGGLGYTEAFF. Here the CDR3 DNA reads TGTGCCAGCAGAGGAGGACTAGGGTACACTGAAGCTTTCTTT.

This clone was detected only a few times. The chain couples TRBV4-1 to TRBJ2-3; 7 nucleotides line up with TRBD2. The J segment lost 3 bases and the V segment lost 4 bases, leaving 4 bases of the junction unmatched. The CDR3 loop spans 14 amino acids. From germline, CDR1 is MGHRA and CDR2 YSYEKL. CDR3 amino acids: CASSRLGGTDTQYF. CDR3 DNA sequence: TGCGCCAGCAGCCGCCTGGGAGGGACAGATACGCAGTATTTT.

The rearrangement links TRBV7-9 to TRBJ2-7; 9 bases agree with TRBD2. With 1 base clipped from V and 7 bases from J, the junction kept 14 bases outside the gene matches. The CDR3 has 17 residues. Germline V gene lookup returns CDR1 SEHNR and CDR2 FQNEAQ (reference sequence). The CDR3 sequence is CASSLGSGSGSGREQYF. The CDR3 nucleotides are TGTGCCAGCAGCTTAGGTAGCGGGAGTGGGTCCGGGAGGGAGCAGTACTTC.

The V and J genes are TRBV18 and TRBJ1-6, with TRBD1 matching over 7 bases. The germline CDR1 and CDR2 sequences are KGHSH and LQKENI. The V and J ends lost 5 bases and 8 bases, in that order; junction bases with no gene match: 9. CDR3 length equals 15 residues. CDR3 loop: CASSTSRDRHSPLHF. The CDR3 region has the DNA TGTGCCAGCTCAACCAGCCGGGACAGACATTCACCCCTCCACTTT.

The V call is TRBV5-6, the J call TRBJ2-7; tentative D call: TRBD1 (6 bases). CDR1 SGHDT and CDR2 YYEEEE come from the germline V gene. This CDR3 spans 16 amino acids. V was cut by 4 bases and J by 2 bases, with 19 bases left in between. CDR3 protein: CASSQTTGSIPYEQYF. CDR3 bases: TGTGCCAGCAGCCAAACAACAGGGTCTATCCCCTACGAGCAGTACTTC.

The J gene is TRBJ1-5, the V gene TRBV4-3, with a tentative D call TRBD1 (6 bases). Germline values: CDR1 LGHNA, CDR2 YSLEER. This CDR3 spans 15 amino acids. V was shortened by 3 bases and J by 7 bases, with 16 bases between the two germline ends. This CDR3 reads CASSQEITGIQPQHF. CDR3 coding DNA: TGCGCCAGCAGCCAGGAAATTACAGGGATACAGCCCCAGCATTTT.

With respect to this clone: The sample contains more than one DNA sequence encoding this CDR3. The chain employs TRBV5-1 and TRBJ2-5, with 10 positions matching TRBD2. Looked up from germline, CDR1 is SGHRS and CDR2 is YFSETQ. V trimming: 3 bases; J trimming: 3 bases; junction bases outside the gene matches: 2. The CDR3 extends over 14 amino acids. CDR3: CASSSGLAEETQYF. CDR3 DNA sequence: TGCGCCAGCAGCTCTGGACTAGCGGAAGAGACCCAGTACTTC.

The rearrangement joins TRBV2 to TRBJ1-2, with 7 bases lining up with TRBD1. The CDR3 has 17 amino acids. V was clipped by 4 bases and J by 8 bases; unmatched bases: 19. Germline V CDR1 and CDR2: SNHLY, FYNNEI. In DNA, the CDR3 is TGTGCCAGCAGTGCAAAACCAAGACAGGGCTATAATAAAGGCTACACCTTC. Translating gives CASSAKPRQGYNKGYTF.

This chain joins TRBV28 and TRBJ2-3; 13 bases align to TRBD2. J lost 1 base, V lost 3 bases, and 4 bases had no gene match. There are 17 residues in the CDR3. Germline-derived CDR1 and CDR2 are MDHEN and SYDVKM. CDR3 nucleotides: TGTGCCAGCAGTTTGTATACTAGCGGGAGGGGCACAGATACGCAGTATTTT. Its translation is CASSLYTSGRGTDTQYF.

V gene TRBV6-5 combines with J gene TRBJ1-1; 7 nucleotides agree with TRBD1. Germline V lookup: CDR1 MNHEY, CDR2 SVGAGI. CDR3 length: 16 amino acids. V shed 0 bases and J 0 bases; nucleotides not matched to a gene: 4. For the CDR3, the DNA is TGTGCCAGCAGTTACTCGACAGGGAGCATGAACACTGAAGCTTTCTTT. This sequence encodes CASSYSTGSMNTEAFF.

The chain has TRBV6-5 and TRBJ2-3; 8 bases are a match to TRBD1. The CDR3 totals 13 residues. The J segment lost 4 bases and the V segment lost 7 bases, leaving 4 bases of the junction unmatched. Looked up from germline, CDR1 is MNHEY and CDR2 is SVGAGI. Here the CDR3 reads CASNKQGADTQYF. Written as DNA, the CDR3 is TGTGCCAGCAACAAACAGGGGGCAGATACGCAGTATTTT.

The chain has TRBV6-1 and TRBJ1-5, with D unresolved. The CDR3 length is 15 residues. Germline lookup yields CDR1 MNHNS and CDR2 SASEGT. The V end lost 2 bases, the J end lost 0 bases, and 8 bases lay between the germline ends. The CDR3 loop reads CASSEFGYSNQPQHF. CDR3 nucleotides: TGTGCCAGCAGTGAATTCGGTTATAGCAATCAGCCCCAGCATTTT.

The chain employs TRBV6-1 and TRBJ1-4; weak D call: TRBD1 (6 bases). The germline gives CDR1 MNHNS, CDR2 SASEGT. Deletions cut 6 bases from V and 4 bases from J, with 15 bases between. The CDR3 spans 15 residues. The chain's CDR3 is CASRPGGGLNEKLFF. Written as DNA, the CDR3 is TGTGCCAGCAGGCCGGGGGGGGGCCTTAATGAAAAACTGTTTTTT.

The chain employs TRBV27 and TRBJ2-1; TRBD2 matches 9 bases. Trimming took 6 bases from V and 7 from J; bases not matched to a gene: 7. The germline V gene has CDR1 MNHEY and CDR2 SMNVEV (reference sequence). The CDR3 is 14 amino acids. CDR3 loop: CASRTAGGVNEQFF. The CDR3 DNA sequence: TGTGCCAGCAGAACGGCGGGGGGGGTAAATGAGCAGTTCTTC.

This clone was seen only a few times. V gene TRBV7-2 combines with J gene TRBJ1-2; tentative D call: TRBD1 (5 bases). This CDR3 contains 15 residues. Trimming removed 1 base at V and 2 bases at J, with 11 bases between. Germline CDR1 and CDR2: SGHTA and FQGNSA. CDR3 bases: TGTGCCAGCAGCTTAGGTCCGGGGGAAAACTATGGCTACACCTTC. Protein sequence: CASSLGPGENYGYTF.

CDR3 sequence (DNA): TGTGCCAGCAGTCCTATGGGACGGGGGTCCTACGAGCAGTACTTC. Its translation: CASSPMGRGSYEQYF. This chain uses TRBV27 with TRBJ2-7; weak D call: TRBD2 (6 bases). The V end lost 5 bases, the J end lost 1 base, and 15 bases lay between the germline ends. There are 15 residues in the CDR3. Germline values: CDR1 MNHEY, CDR2 SMNVEV (reference sequence).

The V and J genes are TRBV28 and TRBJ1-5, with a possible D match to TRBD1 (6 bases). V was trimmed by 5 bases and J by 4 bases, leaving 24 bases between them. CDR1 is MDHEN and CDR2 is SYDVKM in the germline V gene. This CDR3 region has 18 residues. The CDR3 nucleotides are TGTGCCAGCAGTCCTATAAGACGCCTGGACAGTGGAAATCAGCCCCAGCATTTT. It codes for CASSPIRRLDSGNQPQHF. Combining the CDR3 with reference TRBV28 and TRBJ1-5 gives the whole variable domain DVKVTQSSRYLVKRTGEKVFLECVQDMDHENMFWYRQDPGLGLRLIYFSYDVKMKEKGDIPEGYSVSREKKERFSLILESASTNQTSMYLCASSPIRRLDSGNQPQHFGDGTRLSIL.

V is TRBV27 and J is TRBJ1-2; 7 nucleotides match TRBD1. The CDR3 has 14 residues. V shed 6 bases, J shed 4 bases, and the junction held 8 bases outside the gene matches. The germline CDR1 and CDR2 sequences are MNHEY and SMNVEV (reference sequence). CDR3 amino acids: CASRLSTGTYGYTF. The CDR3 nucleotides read TGTGCCAGCAGGCTCTCGACAGGGACCTATGGCTACACCTTC.